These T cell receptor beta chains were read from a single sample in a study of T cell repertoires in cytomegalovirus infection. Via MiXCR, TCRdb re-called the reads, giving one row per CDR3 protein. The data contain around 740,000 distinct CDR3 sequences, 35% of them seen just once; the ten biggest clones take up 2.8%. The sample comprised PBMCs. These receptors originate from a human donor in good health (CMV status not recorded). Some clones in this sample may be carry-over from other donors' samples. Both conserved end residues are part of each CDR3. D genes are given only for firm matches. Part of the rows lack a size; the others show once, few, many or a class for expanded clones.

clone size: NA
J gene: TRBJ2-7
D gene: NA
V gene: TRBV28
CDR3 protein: CASSFSRQASYEQYF
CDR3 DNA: TGTGCCAGCAGTTTCTCCCGACAGGCCTCCTACGAGCAGTACTTC

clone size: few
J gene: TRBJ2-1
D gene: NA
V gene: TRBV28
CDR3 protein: CASSPPRQGGSVLNEQFF
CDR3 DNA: TGTGCCAGCAGTCCACCCCGACAGGGCGGGAGTGTCTTGAATGAGCAGTTCTTC

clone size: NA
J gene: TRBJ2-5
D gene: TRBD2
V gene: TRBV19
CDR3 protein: CASSPRDSGGIGETQYF
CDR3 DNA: TGTGCCAGTAGTCCCCGGGATAGCGGGGGCATTGGAGAGACCCAGTACTTC

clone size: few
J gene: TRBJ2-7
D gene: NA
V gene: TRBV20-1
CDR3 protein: CSAGRNSYEQYF
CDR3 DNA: TGCAGCGCCGGTAGAAACTCCTACGAGCAGTACTTC

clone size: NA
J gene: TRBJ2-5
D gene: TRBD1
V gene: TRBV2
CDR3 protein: CASSQDRGSAETQYF
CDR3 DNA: TGTGCCAGCAGTCAGGACAGGGGTTCGGCAGAGACCCAGTACTTC

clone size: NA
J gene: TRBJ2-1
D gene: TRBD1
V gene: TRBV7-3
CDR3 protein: CASSSPGTGGFLEQFF
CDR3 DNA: TGTGCCAGCAGCTCTCCCGGGACAGGGGGCTTCCTTGAGCAGTTCTTC

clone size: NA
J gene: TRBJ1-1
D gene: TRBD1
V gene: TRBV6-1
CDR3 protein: CASSRMGQGALGGTEAFF
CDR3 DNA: TGTGCCAGCAGTCGTATGGGACAGGGGGCTTTAGGGGGCACTGAAGCTTTCTTT

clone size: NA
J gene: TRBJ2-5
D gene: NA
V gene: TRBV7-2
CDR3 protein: CASSLSPGLGQETQYF
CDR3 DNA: TGTGCCAGCAGCTTATCCCCAGGCCTCGGACAGGAGACCCAGTACTTC

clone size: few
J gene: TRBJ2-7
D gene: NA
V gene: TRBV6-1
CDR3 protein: CASIGRREPYEQYF
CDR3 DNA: TGTGCCAGCATCGGTCGGCGGGAACCCTACGAGCAGTACTTC

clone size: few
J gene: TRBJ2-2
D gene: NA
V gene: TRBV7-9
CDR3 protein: CASSLPSPPGELFF
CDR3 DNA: TGTGCCAGCAGCTTACCCAGTCCTCCCGGGGAGCTGTTTTTT

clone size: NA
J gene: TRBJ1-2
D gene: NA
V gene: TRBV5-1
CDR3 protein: CASSSGGMPNYGYTF
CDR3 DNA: TGCGCCAGCAGCAGCGGGGGAATGCCTAACTATGGCTACACCTTC

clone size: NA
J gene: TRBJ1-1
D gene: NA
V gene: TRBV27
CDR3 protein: CASSLDRSGNTEAFF
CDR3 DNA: TGTGCCAGCAGTTTGGACAGATCCGGGAACACTGAAGCTTTCTTT

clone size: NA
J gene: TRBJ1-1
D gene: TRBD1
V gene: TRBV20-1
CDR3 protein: CSARAGTGNTEAFF
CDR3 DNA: TGCAGTGCTAGGGCGGGGACAGGGAACACTGAAGCTTTCTTT

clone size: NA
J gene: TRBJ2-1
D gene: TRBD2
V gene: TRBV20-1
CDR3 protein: CSARDPGLGPPEQFF
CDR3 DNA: TGCAGTGCTAGAGATCCGGGACTAGGGCCCCCGGAGCAGTTCTTC

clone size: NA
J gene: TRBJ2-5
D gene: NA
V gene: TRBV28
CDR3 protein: CDSSLGSRKTQYF
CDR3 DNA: TGTGACAGCAGTTTAGGCAGTAGGAAGACCCAGTACTTC

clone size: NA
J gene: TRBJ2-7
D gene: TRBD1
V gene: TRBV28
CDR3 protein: CASSFAGTGISYEQYF
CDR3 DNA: TGTGCCAGCAGTTTCGCCGGGACAGGAATATCCTACGAGCAGTACTTC

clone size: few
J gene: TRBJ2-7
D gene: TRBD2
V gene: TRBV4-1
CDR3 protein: CASSQGLGPGHRGLAWCEQYF
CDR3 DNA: TGCGCCAGCAGCCAAGGTTTGGGCCCGGGACATAGGGGACTAGCCTGGTGCGAGCAGTACTTC

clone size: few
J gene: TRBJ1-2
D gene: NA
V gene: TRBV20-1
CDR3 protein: CSASRGGYTF
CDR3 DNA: TGCAGTGCTAGCAGGGGCGGCTACACCTTC

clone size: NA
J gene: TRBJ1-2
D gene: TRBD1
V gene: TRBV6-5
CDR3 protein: CASSPETGGHFYGYTF
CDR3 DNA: TGTGCCAGCAGTCCAGAGACAGGGGGCCATTTCTATGGCTACACCTTC

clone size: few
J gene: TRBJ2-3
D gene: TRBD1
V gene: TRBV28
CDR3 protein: CASSQDRGRDTQYF
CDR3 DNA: TGTGCCAGCAGTCAAGACAGGGGGCGGGATACGCAGTATTTT

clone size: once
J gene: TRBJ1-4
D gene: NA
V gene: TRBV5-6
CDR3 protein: CASSRQGRVRHNEKLFF
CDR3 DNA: TGTGCCAGCAGCCGTCAGGGCCGCGTCAGACACAATGAAAAACTGTTTTTT

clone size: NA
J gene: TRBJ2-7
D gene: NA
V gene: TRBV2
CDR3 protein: CASSEGERYSYEQYF
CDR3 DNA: TGTGCCAGCAGTGAAGGCGAACGTTACTCCTACGAGCAGTACTTC

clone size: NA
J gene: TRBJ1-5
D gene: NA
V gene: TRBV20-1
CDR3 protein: CSARDGAGKQPQHF
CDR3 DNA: TGCAGTGCTAGAGACGGAGCAGGGAAGCAGCCCCAGCATTTT

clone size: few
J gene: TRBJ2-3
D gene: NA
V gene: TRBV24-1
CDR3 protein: CATSDPELADTQYF
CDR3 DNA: TGTGCCACCAGTGATCCAGAGTTAGCAGATACGCAGTATTTT

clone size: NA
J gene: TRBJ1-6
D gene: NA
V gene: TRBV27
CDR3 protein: CASSNEGRLHNSPLHF
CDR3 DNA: TGTGCCAGCAGCAACGAGGGGCGGCTTCATAATTCACCCCTCCACTTT

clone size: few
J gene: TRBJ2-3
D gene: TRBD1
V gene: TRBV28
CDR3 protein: CASSLLPGTGEADTQYF
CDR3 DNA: TGTGCCAGCAGTTTGCTACCCGGGACAGGGGAAGCAGATACGCAGTATTTT

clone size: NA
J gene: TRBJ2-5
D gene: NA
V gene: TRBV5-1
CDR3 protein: CASSLNFGGETQYF
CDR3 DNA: TGCGCCAGCAGCTTGAATTTCGGCGGGGAGACCCAGTACTTC

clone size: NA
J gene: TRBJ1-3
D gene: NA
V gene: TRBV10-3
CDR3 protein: CAISESGPGNGNTIYF
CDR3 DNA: TGTGCCATCAGTGAGTCAGGGCCAGGGAATGGAAACACCATATATTTT

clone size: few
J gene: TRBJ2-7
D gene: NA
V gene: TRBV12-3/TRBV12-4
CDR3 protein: CASSVGGRSYEQYF
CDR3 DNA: TGTGCCAGCAGCGTCGGGGGCAGATCCTACGAGCAGTACTTC

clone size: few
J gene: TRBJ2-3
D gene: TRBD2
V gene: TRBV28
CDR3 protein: CASDLAGTDTQYF
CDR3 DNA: TGTGCCAGTGATCTAGCGGGCACAGATACGCAGTATTTT

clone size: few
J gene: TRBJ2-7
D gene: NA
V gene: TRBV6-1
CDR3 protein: CAGSQAVHYEQYF
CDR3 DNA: TGTGCCGGATCGCAAGCGGTCCACTACGAGCAGTACTTC

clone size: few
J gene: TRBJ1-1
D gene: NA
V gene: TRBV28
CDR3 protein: CASSLTEGSRTEAFF
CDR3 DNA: TGTGCCAGCAGTTTAACTGAGGGCTCAAGGACTGAAGCTTTCTTT

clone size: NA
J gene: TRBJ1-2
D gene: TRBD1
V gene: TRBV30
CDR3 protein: CAWSAGQGGGYTF
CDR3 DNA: TGTGCCTGGAGTGCGGGACAGGGAGGAGGCTACACCTTC

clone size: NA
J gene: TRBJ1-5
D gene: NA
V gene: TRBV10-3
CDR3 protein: CAISEGDQPQHF
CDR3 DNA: TGTGCCATCAGTGAGGGAGATCAGCCCCAGCATTTT